Sequencing of this TCR beta chain was carried out in a study of OX40 agonist ivuxolimab in advanced cancers. For the study at large: The dose-escalation cohort had hepatocellular carcinoma, melanoma, renal cell or head and neck cancer.

The timepoints at which blood was sampled were baseline, cycle 4 day 1, and cycle 7 day 1. Study outcomes and limitations: The CD4+ and CD8+ T cells in the blood had expanded clonally by week 6 at 0.1 to 3.0 mg/kg.

The repertoire was sequenced with immunoSEQ multiplex PCR; TCRdb's copy has only in-frame clones and lacks some. The table includes 89,000 or so clones, 70% to 90% detected once. Concerning this clone itself: Antigen: not known.

CDR3 size: 11 residues. Germline CDR1 ENHRY, CDR2 SYGVKD. V was trimmed by 6 bases and J by 2 bases, leaving 3 bases between them. V is TRBV10-3 and J is TRBJ2-3; D ambiguous. This material consisted of CD4+ or CD8+ T cells sorted from blood, taken in a trial of the OX40 agonist ivuxolimab. The source of this sequence is an adult with an advanced solid tumor such as melanoma, head and neck, liver or kidney cancer. The CDR3 nucleotides are TGTGCCATCAGGGACACAGATACGCAGTATTTT. This translates into CAIRDTDTQYF.